This TCR beta chain was observed in a study of CD8 T cells in Susac syndrome. Random hexamers were used to reverse transcribe the RNA input (about 0.45 to 1 ug). The TCR beta CDR3 was amplified by immunoSEQ multiplex PCR across 54 Vbeta, 13 Jbeta. TCRdb called the immunoSEQ multiplex PCR reads again in MiXCR, with one record for every CDR3 protein. Among around 230,000 distinct CDR3 sequences, about 95% were seen once, and the ten largest hold 0.085% to 0.095%. The authors negatively isolated CD8+ and CD4+ T cells and FACS-enriched TEMRA cells. The CDR3 covers 14 residues. J lost 8 bases, V lost 3 bases, and 7 bases had no gene match. From germline, CDR1 is SQVTM and CDR2 ANQGSEA.

Sequenced sample: CD4+ T cells from PBMCs. The chain couples TRBV29-1 to TRBJ2-1, with 10 bases fitting TRBD2. This TCR derives from a human donor with multiple sclerosis. The CDR3 is CSVDQGLATDEQFF. CDR3 in DNA: TGCAGCGTTGATCAGGGACTAGCGACGGATGAGCAGTTCTTC.